Each of the 11 T cell receptor beta chains below was sequenced from the same sample in a study of response to subunit inactivated influenza vaccine. TCRdb processed the RT-PCR reads anew with MiXCR; each CDR3 protein has one entry. The data show some 640,000 distinct CDR3 sequences, approximately 15% seen once. This material consisted of PBMCs from blood, taken 14 to 15 days before vaccination. The receptors originated from a man between 45 and 60 years old who received an inactivated influenza vaccine.

There are many counts of this clonotype. V usage is TRBV7-6 and J usage is TRBJ2-7; TRBD1 agrees at 7 bases. The germline V gene has CDR1 SGHVS and CDR2 FNYEAQ. The CDR3 is 13 amino acids. Trimming took 3 bases from V and 3 from J; bases not matched to a gene: 2. The CDR3 region has the DNA TGTGCCAGCAGCTTTGGGGACAGCTACGAGCAGTACTTC. This encodes CASSFGDSYEQYF.

This clonotype was counted a few times. V is TRBV10-3 and J is TRBJ2-7, with D hard to call. The germline CDR1 and CDR2 sequences are ENHRY and SYGVKD. V gave up 0 bases and J gave up 7 bases, with 7 bases separating them. There are 12 residues in the CDR3. The CDR3 here is CAISESNNEQYF. The CDR3 nucleotides read TGTGCCATCAGTGAGTCGAATAATGAGCAGTACTTC.

The gene calls are TRBV4-1 and TRBJ2-7; D unresolved. The CDR3 extends over 12 amino acids. In germline, CDR1 is MGHRA, CDR2 YSYEKL. Deletions cut 0 bases from V and 6 bases from J, with 6 bases between. CDR3 DNA sequence: TGCGCCAGCAGCCAAGAGAAAGGCGAGCAGTACTTC. It encodes CASSQEKGEQYF.

This clonotype appeared many times. The chain uses TRBV5-1 and TRBJ1-1, with D maybe TRBD1 (5 bases). The germline V gene encodes CDR1 SGHRS and CDR2 YFSETQ. CDR3 length: 14 amino acids. With 4 bases removed from V and 1 base from J, the gap between germline ends came to 11 bases. The CDR3 loop is CASSPAGGNTEAFF. The CDR3 DNA follows: TGCGCCAGCAGCCCGGCGGGGGGGAACACTGAAGCTTTCTTT.

This clonotype came up many times. The V gene is TRBV27, the J gene TRBJ1-4, with 9 bases identical to TRBD1. In germline, CDR1 is MNHEY, CDR2 SMNVEV (reference sequence). The CDR3 runs to 18 residues. Trimming took 7 bases from V and 1 from J; bases not matched to a gene: 13. The CDR3 region has the DNA TGTGCCAGCAAAGATACAGGGGGCGTGTGGGAAACTAATGAAAAACTGTTTTTT. Translated: CASKDTGGVWETNEKLFF.

The chain is built from TRBV4-1 and TRBJ1-4; maybe TRBD1 (5 bases). CDR3 length: 17 residues. Between the trimmed V and J ends, which lost 2 bases and 1 base, there was a span of 14 bases. CDR1 is MGHRA, CDR2 YSYEKL, per germline. The CDR3 protein is CASSQRQLSVTNEKLFF. As DNA, the CDR3 is TGCGCCAGCAGCCAAAGACAGCTATCGGTAACTAATGAAAAACTGTTTTTT.

This clonotype was seen only a few times. DNA for the CDR3: TGTGCCAGCGGGGGACAGGGCTACAATGAGCAGTTCTTC. Protein product: CASGGQGYNEQFF. This chain links TRBV12-3 or TRBV12-4 with TRBJ2-1, with 9 bases aligning to TRBD1. The CDR3 contains 13 residues. V gave up 8 bases and J gave up 3 bases; unmatched junction bases: 2.

This clonotype was seen more than once but under ten times. The chain has TRBV4-1 and TRBJ1-1; D not resolved. This CDR3 spans 16 amino acids. Trimming took off 1 base at V and 1 base at J, with 13 bases between the two ends. Germline CDR1 and CDR2: MGHRA and YSYEKL. CDR3 amino acids: CASSQAKIDWNTEAFF. CDR3 bases: TGCGCCAGCAGCCAAGCGAAGATAGACTGGAACACTGAAGCTTTCTTT.

This clonotype turned up a few times. The chain has TRBV9 and TRBJ2-3; the D call may be TRBD1 or TRBD2 (5 bases each). Deletions cut 0 bases from V and 5 bases from J, with 13 bases between. Germline CDR1 and CDR2: SGDLS and YYNGEE. The CDR3 is made up of 15 amino acids. As DNA, the CDR3 is TGTGCCAGCAGCGTAGCCGGGACCGAACAAGATACGCAGTATTTT. It translates to CASSVAGTEQDTQYF.

V usage is TRBV6-2 or TRBV6-3 and J usage is TRBJ2-1; the match to TRBD2 covers 10 bases. CDR1 and CDR2 (germline): MNHEY, SVGEGT. The CDR3 consists of 17 residues. The ends lost 6 bases at V and 2 bases at J; junction bases unmatched: 10. The DNA for the CDR3 is TGTGCCAGCAGGGGGTTCAGCGGGAGGGGGACCTACAATGAGCAGTTCTTC. This codes for CASRGFSGRGTYNEQFF.

This rearrangement joins TRBV19 to TRBJ2-6, with TRBD1 as a possible D gene (5 bases). Germline values: CDR1 LNHDA, CDR2 SQIVND (reference sequence). The V end lost 7 bases, the J end lost 2 bases, and 12 bases lay between the germline ends. There are 15 residues in the CDR3. CDR3 loop: CASKIGATGANVLTF. CDR3 in DNA: TGTGCCAGTAAAATAGGGGCCACTGGGGCCAACGTCCTGACTTTC.